This T cell receptor beta chain is drawn from a study of CD8+CD57+ T cells in acquired aplastic anemia. Study information: The study obtained an average of 3.2 ug of DNA from sorted CD4+ and CD8+ cells.

Trimming removed 0 bases from V and 4 bases from J, with 13 bases in between. This CDR3 has 15 amino acids. Germline CDR1 is LNHNV and CDR2 is YYDKDF (reference sequence). TCR beta VDJ and CDR3 profiles were obtained from a genomic DNA template. MiXCR, run by TCRdb on the reads, gives a single entry per CDR3 protein. Of about 220,000 distinct CDR3 sequences listed, roughly 35% are singletons. Ten or more counts support this clonotype. The chain joins TRBV15 to TRBJ2-7; D is unclear. This TCR was sampled from a human donor in good health, serving as a control. The sequenced material came from sorted CD4+, CD8+, or CD8+CD57+ T cells (not recorded which) from PBMCs. The CDR3 is CATSRDRPAEYEQYF. The CDR3 DNA reads TGTGCCACCAGCAGAGATCGGCCAGCTGAATACGAGCAGTACTTC. Supplemented by reference TRBV15 and TRBJ2-7, the full variable domain reads DAMVIQNPRYQVTQFGKPVTLSCSQTLNHNVMYWYQQKSSQAPKLLFHYYDKDFNNEADTPDNFQSRRPNTSFCFLDIRSPGLGDTAMYLCATSRDRPAEYEQYFGPGTRLTVT.